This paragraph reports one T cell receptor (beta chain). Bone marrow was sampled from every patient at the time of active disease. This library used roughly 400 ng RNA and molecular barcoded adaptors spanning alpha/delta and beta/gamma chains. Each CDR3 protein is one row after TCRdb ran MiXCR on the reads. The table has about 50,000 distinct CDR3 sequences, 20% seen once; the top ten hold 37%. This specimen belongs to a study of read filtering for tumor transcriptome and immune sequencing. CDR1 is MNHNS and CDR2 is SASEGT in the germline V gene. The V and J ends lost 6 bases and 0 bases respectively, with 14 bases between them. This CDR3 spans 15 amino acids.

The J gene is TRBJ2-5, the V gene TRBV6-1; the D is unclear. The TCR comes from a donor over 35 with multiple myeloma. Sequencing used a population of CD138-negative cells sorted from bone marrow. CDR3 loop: CASSRTPDDQETQYF. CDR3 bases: TGTGCCAGCAGCAGAACTCCGGACGACCAAGAGACCCAGTACTTC.